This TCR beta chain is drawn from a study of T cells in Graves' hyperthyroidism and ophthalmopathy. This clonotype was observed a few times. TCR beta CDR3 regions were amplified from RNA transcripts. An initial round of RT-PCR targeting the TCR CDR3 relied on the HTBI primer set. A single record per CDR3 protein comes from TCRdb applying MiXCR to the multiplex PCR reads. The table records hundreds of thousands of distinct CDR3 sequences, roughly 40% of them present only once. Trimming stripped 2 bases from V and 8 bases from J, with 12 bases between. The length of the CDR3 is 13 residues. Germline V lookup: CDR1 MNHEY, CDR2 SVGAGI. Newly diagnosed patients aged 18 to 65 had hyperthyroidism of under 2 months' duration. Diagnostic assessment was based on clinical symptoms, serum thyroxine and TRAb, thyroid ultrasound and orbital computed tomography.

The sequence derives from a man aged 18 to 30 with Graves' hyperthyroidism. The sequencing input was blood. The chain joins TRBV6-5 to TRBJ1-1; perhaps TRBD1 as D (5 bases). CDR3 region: CASSYRSGGEAFF. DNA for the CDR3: TGTGCCAGCAGTTACCGATCCGGGGGAGAAGCTTTCTTT.